This T cell receptor (beta chain) comes out of a study of T cell responses to AZD1222 COVID-19 vaccine. Study-level information: Second-dose intervals of approximately 4 or approximately 12 weeks were pooled.

The repertoire was sequenced with immunoSEQ multiplex PCR; TCRdb's copy has only in-frame clones and lacks some. The sample yields more than 95,000 clones, about 90% seen once. Germline V gives CDR1 MNHEY, CDR2 SVGAGI. Losses at the gene ends were 7 bases for V and 6 bases for J; bases not matched to a gene: 11. The CDR3 runs to 15 residues. Sequencing was performed on peripheral blood, taken on day 0 of AZD1222 vaccination. This clonotype originated in an adult in good health. The rearrangement joins TRBV6-5 to TRBJ1-5, with 8 bases that match TRBD1. CDR3 loop: CASILQGAYGQPQHF. The CDR3, as DNA: TGTGCCAGCATTTTGCAGGGGGCCTACGGTCAGCCCCAGCATTTT.